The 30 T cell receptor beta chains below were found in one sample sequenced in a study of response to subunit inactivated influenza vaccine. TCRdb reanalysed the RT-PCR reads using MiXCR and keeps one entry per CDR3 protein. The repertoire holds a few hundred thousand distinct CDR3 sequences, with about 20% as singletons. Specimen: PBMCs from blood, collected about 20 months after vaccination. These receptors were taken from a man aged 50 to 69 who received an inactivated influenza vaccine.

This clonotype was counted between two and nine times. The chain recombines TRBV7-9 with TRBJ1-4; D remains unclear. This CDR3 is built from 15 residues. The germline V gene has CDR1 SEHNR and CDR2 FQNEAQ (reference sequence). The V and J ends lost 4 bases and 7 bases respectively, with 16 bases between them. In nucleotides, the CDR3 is TGTGCCAGCAGCTCCCAAGCCGGGTTGGGTGAAAAACTGTTTTTT. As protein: CASSSQAGLGEKLFF.

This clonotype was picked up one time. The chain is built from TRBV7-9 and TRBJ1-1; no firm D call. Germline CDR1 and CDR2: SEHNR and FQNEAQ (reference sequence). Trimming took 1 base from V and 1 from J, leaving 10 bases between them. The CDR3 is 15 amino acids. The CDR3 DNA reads TGTGCCAGCAGCTTAGAGCTCTACGGGAACACTGAAGCTTTCTTT. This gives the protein CASSLELYGNTEAFF.

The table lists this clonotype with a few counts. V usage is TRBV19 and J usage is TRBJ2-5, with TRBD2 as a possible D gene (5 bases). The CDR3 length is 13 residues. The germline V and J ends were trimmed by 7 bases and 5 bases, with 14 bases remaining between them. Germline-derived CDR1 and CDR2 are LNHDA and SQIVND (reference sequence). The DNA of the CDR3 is TGTGCCAGTACAGAACAACCGGGGGAGACCCAGTACTTC. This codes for CASTEQPGETQYF.

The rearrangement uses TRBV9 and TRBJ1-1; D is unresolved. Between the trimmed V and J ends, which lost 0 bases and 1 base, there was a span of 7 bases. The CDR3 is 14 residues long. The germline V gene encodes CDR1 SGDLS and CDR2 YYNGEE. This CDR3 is CASSVGYGNTEAFF. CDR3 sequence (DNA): TGTGCCAGCAGCGTAGGGTACGGGAACACTGAAGCTTTCTTT. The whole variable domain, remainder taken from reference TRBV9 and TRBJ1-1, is DSGVTQTPKHLITATGQRVTLRCSPRSGDLSVYWYQQSLDQGLQFLIQYYNGEERAKGNILERFSAQQFPDLHSELNLSSLELGDSALYFCASSVGYGNTEAFFGQGTRLTVV.

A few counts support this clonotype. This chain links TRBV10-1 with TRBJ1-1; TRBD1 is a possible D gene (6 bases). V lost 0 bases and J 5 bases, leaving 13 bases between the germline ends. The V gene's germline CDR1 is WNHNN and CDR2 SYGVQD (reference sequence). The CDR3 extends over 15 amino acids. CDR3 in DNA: TGCGCCAGCAGTGAGTCCCCGGGGGCGGGGACTGAAGCTTTCTTT. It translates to CASSESPGAGTEAFF.

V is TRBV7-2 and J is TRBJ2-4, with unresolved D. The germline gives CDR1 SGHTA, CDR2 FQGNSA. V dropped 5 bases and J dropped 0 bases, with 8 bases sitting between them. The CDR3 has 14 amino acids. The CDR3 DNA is TGTGCCAGCAGCCCGACTCTAGCCAAAAACATTCAGTACTTC. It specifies CASSPTLAKNIQYF. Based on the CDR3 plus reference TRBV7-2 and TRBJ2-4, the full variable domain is GAGVSQSPSNKVTEKGKDVELRCDPISGHTALYWYRQSLGQGLEFLIYFQGNSAPDKSGLPSDRFSAERTGGSVSTLTIQRTQQEDSAVYLCASSPTLAKNIQYFGAGTRLSVL.

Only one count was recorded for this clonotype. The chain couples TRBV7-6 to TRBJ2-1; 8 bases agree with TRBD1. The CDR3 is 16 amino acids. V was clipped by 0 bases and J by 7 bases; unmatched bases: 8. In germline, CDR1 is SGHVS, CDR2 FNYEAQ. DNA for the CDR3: TGTGCCAGCAGCTTAGCCACAGGGGGGAACATTAATGAGCAGTTCTTC. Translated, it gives CASSLATGGNINEQFF.

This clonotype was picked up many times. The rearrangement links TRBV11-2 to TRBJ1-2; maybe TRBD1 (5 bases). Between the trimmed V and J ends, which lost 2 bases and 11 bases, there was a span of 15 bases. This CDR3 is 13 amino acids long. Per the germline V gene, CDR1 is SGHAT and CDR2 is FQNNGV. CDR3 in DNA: TGTGCCAGCAGCTTAAGTGTATTTCAGGGTTACACCTTC. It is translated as CASSLSVFQGYTF.

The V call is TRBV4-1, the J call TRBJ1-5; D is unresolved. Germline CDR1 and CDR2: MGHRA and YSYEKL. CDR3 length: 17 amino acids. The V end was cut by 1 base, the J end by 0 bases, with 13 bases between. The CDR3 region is CASSQGTNLYSNQPQHF. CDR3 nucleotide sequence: TGCGCCAGCAGCCAAGGCACGAACCTATATAGCAATCAGCCCCAGCATTTT.

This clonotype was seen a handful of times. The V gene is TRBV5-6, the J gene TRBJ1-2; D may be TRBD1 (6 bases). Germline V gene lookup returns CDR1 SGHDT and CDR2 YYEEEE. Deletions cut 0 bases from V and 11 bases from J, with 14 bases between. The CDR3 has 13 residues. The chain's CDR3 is CASSLGTLGGYTF. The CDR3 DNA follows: TGTGCCAGCAGCTTGGGGACACTAGGGGGTTACACCTTC.

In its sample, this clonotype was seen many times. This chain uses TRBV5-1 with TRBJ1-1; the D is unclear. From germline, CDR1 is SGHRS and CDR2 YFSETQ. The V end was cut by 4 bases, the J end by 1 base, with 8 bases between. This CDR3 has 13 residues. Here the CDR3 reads CASSLGTNTEAFF. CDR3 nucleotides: TGCGCCAGCAGCCTAGGCACGAACACTGAAGCTTTCTTT.

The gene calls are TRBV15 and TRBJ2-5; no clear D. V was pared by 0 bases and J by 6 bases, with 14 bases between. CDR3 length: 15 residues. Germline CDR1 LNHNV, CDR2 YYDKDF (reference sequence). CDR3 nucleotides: TGTGCCACCAGCAGAGACAGTGTCTTAGAGAAGACCCAGTACTTC. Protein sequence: CATSRDSVLEKTQYF.

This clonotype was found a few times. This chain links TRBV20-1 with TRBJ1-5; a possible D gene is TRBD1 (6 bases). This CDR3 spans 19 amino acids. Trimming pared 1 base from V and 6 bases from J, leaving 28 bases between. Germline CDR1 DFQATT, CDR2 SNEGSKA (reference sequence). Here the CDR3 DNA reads TGCAGTGCTAGAGCCATCCGGCAGGGCTTTGGGGGCTTAGGTCAGCCCCAGCATTTT. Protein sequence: CSARAIRQGFGGLGQPQHF.

The CDR3 loop reads CASSLVALGYGYTF. The CDR3 DNA is TGTGCCAGCAGCTTAGTGGCCCTCGGTTATGGCTACACCTTC. The genes are TRBV7-9 and TRBJ1-2; the D is unclear. Trimming took 1 base from V and 5 from J, leaving 11 bases between them. The germline gives CDR1 SEHNR, CDR2 FQNEAQ (reference sequence). This CDR3 has 14 amino acids.

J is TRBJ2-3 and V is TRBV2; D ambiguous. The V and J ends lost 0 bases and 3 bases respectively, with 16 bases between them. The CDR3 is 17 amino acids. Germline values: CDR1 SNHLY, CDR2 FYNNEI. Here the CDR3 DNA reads TGTGCCAGCAGTGAAGCGCGACTCGCCCTTGGTACAGATACGCAGTATTTT. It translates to CASSEARLALGTDTQYF. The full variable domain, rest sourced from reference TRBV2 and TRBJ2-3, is EPEVTQTPSHQVTQMGQEVILRCVPISNHLYFYWYRQILGQKVEFLVSFYNNEISEKSEIFDDQFSVERPDGSNFTLKIRSTKLEDSAMYFCASSEARLALGTDTQYFGPGTRLTVL.

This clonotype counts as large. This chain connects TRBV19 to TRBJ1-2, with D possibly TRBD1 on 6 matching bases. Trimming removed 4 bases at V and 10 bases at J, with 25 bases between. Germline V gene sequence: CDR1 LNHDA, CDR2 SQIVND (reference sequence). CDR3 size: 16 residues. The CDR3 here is CASSTPLLQGRRDYTF. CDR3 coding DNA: TGTGCCAGTAGTACCCCCCTATTACAGGGAAGGAGAGACTACACCTTC.

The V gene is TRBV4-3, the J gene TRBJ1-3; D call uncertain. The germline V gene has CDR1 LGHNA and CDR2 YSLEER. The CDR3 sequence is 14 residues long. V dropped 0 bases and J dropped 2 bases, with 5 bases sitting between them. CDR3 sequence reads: CASSQETPGNTIYF. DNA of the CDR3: TGCGCCAGCAGCCAAGAGACCCCTGGAAACACCATATATTTT.

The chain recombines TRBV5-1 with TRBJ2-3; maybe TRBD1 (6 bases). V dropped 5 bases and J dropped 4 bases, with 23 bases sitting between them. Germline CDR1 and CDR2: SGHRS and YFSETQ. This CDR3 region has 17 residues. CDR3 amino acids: CASSSPGQKNWADTQYF. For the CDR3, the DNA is TGCGCCAGCAGTTCCCCGGGACAAAAAAATTGGGCAGATACGCAGTATTTT.

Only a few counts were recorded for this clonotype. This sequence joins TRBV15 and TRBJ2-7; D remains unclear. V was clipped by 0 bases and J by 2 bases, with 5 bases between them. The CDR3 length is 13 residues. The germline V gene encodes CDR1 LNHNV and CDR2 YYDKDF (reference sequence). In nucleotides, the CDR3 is TGTGCCACCAGCAGAGATTCAACCTACGAGCAGTACTTC. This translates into CATSRDSTYEQYF.

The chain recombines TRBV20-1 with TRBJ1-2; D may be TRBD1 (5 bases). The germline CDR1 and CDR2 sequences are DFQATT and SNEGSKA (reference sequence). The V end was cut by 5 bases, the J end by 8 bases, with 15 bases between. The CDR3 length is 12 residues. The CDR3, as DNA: TGCAGTGCTCCACTCAGGGTCTCGGGCTACACCTTC. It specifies CSAPLRVSGYTF.

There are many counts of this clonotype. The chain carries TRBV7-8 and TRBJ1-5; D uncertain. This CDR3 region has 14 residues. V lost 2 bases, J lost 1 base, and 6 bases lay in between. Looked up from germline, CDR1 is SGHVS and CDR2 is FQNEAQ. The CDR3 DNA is TGTGCCAGCAGCTTACGGCACAGCAATCAGCCCCAGCATTTT. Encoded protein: CASSLRHSNQPQHF.

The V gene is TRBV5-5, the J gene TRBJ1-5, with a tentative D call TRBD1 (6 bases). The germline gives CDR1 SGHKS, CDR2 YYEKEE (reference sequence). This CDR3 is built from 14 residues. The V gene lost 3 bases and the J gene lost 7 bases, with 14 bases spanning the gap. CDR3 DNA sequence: TGTGCCAGCAGCTCTACAGGGCTAGGGCAGCCCCAGCATTTT. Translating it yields CASSSTGLGQPQHF.

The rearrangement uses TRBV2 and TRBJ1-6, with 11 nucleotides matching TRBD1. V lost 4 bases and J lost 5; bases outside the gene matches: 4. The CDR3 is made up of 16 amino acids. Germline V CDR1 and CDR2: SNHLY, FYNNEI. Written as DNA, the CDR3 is TGTGCCAGCAGTGCGGGGACAGGGGGGAATAATTCACCCCTCCACTTT. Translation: CASSAGTGGNNSPLHF.

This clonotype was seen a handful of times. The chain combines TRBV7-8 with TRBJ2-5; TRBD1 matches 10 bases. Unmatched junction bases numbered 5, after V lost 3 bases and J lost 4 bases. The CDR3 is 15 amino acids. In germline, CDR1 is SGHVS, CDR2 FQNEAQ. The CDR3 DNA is TGTGCCAGCAGCTTCTACCGGGACAGGGGAGAGACCCAGTACTTC. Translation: CASSFYRDRGETQYF. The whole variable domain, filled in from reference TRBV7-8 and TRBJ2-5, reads GAGVSQSPRYKVAKRGQDVALRCDPISGHVSLFWYQQALGQGPEFLTYFQNEAQLDKSGLPSDRFFAERPEGSVSTLKIQRTQQEDSAVYLCASSFYRDRGETQYFGPGTRLLVL.

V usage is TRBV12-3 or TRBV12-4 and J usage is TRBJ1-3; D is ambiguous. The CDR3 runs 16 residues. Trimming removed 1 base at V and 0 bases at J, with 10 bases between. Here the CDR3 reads CASSLGQTLSGNTIYF. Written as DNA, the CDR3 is TGTGCCAGCAGTTTAGGCCAAACCCTCTCTGGAAACACCATATATTTT.

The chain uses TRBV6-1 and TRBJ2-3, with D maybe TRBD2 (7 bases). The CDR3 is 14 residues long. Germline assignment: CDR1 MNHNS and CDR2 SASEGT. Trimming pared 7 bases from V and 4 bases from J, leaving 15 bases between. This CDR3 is CASKRGRDSDTQYF. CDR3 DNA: TGTGCCAGCAAAAGGGGGAGGGACTCAGATACGCAGTATTTT.

In DNA form, the CDR3 reads TGTGCCAGCAGCAATCGACAGGGCAACAATCAGCCCCAGCATTTT. Protein: CASSNRQGNNQPQHF. The rearrangement joins TRBV7-2 to TRBJ1-5, with 7 nucleotides matching TRBD1. The CDR3 has 15 residues. V dropped 5 bases and J dropped 3; count of bases not matched to a gene: 7. Germline V gene lookup returns CDR1 SGHTA and CDR2 FQGNSA.

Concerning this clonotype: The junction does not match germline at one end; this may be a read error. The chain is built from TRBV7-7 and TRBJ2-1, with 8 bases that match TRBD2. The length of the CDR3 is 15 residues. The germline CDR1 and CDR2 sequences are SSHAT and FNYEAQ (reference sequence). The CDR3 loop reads CASSPLAGGYNEQFF. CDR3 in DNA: TGTGCTAGCAGCCCCCTGGCGGGGGGTTACAATGAGCAGTTCTTC. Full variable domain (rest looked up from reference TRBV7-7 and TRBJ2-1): GAGVSQSPRYKVTKRGQDVTLRCDPISSHATLYWYQQALGQGPEFLTYFNYEAQPDKSGLPSDRFSAERPEGSISTLTIQRTEQRDSAMYRCASSPLAGGYNEQFFGPGTRLTVL.

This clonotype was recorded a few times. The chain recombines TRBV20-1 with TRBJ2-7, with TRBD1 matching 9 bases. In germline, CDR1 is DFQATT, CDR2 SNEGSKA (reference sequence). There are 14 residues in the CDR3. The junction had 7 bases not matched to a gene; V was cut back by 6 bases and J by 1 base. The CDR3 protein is CSAEGQGSSYEQYF. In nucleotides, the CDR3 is TGCAGTGCAGAAGGACAGGGGTCTTCCTACGAGCAGTACTTC.

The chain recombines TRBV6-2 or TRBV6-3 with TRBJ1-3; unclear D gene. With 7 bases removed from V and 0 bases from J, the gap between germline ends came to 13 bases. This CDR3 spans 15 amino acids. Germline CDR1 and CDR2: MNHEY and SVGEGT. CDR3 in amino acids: CASTTGPYSGNTIYF. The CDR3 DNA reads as TGTGCCAGCACTACCGGACCCTACTCTGGAAACACCATATATTTT.